The entry below gives a single T cell receptor beta chain sequence along with its context. Scientists amplified the TCR beta CDR3 regions from RNA transcripts. An initial RT-PCR round employing HTBI primers preceded a second-round multiplex PCR. TCRdb used MiXCR to reprocess the multiplex PCR reads, holding one entry per CDR3 protein. The profile covers approximately 150,000 distinct CDR3 sequences, with approximately 40% appearing a single time and less than 9.5% taken by the ten largest. The CDR3 covers 16 residues. Germline V CDR1 and CDR2: SGHAT, FQNNGV. V shed 1 base and J 3 bases; nucleotides not matched to a gene: 2. The data were taken from a study of Graves' ophthalmopathy and Graves' hyperthyroidism.

This receptor was identified in a man between 25 and 39 years old with Graves' ophthalmopathy. Sequencing input: peripheral blood. V is TRBV11-2 and J is TRBJ1-5, with 11 bases lining up with TRBD1. CDR3 region: CASSLVGQGANQPQHF. The CDR3 bases are TGTGCCAGCAGCTTAGTAGGACAGGGGGCCAATCAGCCCCAGCATTTT. Filled out from reference TRBV11-2 and TRBJ1-5, the complete variable domain reads EAGVAQSPRYKIIEKRQSVAFWCNPISGHATLYWYQQILGQGPKLLIQFQNNGVVDDSQLPKDRFSAERLKGVDSTLKIQPAKLEDSAVYLCASSLVGQGANQPQHFGDGTRLSIL.